This T cell receptor (beta chain) derives from a study of vaccination effects on CD4 cells after COVID-19. Antigen-specific CD4+ T cells were first expanded with viral peptide pools by the ViraFEST assay and only then sequenced. Between days 9 and 10 of culture, CD4+ T cells were separated out. Subjects were given two BNT162b2 or mRNA-1273 vaccine doses. Produced via immunoSEQ multiplex PCR; TCRdb's table is partial and in-frame only. The sample lists 67,000 or so clones, about 80% seen once, with 0.95% to 1.5% in the top ten. As regards this clone: The target antigen is unknown.

The clonotype was recovered from a human donor who received a COVID-19 vaccine. The input for sequencing was CD4+ T cells from PBMCs cultured with HCoV-229E spike peptides, taken after COVID-19 vaccination.

As DNA, the CDR3 is TGTGCCAGTAAGGTGGGGCATGAGCAGTTCTTC. This gives the protein CASKVGHEQFF. The J gene is TRBJ2-1, the V gene TRBV19; a weak D match, TRBD1 (5 bases). V was cut by 7 bases and J by 8 bases, with 9 bases left in between. Germline CDR1 is LNHDA and CDR2 is SQIVND (reference sequence). The CDR3 length is 11 residues.